These T cell receptor beta chains were read from a single sample in a study of T cells in Graves' hyperthyroidism and ophthalmopathy. In TCRdb, the multiplex PCR reads were re-called with MiXCR into one record per CDR3 protein. The sample has around 700,000 distinct CDR3 sequences, 15% to 20% seen once. Sequenced sample: blood. These receptors were taken from a woman between 50 and 59 years old with Graves' hyperthyroidism that later progressed to Graves' ophthalmopathy. CDR3s include the opening cysteine and the closing phenylalanine or tryptophan. Each record gives: J gene, V gene, CDR3 protein.

>TRBJ1-3|TRBV3-1
CASSQEPGQRAGNTIYF
>NA|TRBV12-5
CASGGAVAYEQFF
>TRBJ1-5|TRBV7-9
CASSADGSNQPQHF
>TRBJ1-6|TRBV27
CASNHDLRYNSPLHF
>TRBJ1-1|TRBV29-1
CSALRGALNTEAFF
>TRBJ2-7|TRBV6-1
CASSEPFQKLSPYEQYF
>TRBJ1-1|TRBV28
CASSDYLGGEIAFF
>TRBJ2-3|TRBV29-1
CSVEERGGTDTQYF
>TRBJ1-6|TRBV5-1
CASSELDRVPLHF
>TRBJ2-7|TRBV12-3/TRBV12-4
CASSLSAGGPREQYF
>TRBJ2-3|TRBV19
CASSIGGDTDTQYF
>TRBJ1-1|TRBV6-1
CASSIEGLSTEAFF
>TRBJ1-1|TRBV6-2/TRBV6-3
CASSHGEGTTEAFF
>TRBJ2-1|TRBV19
CASSPLSTSGYYNEQFF
>TRBJ2-4|TRBV14
CASSQVGDDIQYF
>TRBJ1-4|TRBV2
CASRVRQGAPNEKLFF
>TRBJ2-2|TRBV3-1
CASSLEAPIGELFF
>TRBJ2-5|TRBV11-2
CASSPDTGQTQYF
>TRBJ1-1|TRBV5-1
CASSRAGGLGDPEAFF
>TRBJ2-1|TRBV19
CASSSLPGQAQVGEQFF
>TRBJ1-1|TRBV7-9
CASSLDLGGRTEAFF
>TRBJ2-5|TRBV2
CASGQDNGETQYF
>TRBJ2-7|TRBV20-1
CSTRTGGAYEQYF
>TRBJ2-1|TRBV7-9
CASSLAPLGLAGGAKYNEQFF
>TRBJ2-5|TRBV5-1
CASSPGAFRVQETQYF
>TRBJ1-2|TRBV10-3
CAISWTDGYTF
>TRBJ1-5|TRBV4-1
CASSRWENQPQHF
>TRBJ1-5|TRBV19
CASSILGQGIDQPQHF
>TRBJ1-5|TRBV30
CAWSGQGQPQHF
>TRBJ2-7|TRBV7-9
CASSLQGEGFHEQYF
>TRBJ2-1|TRBV9
CASSGLLAGGPGNEQFF
>TRBJ2-5|TRBV7-6
CASSLGTEQETQYF
>TRBJ2-3|TRBV2
CASRPKGASTDTQYF
>TRBJ2-7|TRBV6-1
CASTSTRGTTNYEQYF
>TRBJ2-4|TRBV2
CASGPAGMTDKNIQYF
>TRBJ2-3|TRBV6-5
CASSYSPAGGYTQYF
>TRBJ2-3|TRBV12-3/TRBV12-4
CASSFYGGGRRDTQYF
>TRBJ1-1|TRBV11-2
CASSGIRDTMSTEAFF
>TRBJ2-2|TRBV12-3/TRBV12-4
CASSPLSGQGGLAGELFF
>TRBJ1-1|TRBV5-1
CASSLGSQWQGNTEAFF
>TRBJ1-2|TRBV29-1
CSEYSGQHGYTF
>TRBJ2-7|TRBV12-3/TRBV12-4
CASSLRGDGYYEQYF
>TRBJ2-3|TRBV24-1
CATTPMGRDRPTDTQYF
>TRBJ2-2|TRBV7-9
CASSHGGSGELFF
>TRBJ1-1|TRBV14
CASSQDDEGSATEAFF
>TRBJ1-2|TRBV12-3/TRBV12-4
CASSPDRVTYGYTF